The 14 T cell receptor beta chains in this list originate from one sample, sequenced in a study of cytomegalovirus exposure and HLA in healthy donors (dated by TCRdb to 2015 to 2018). The library relied on the immunoSEQ multiplex PCR assay. TCRdb limited this immuneACCESS table to in-frame rearrangements with V and J called. A share of clones is missing; checked studies link under half to unresolved V genes, and the rest is unexplained. Across this sample there are about 110,000 clones, with 90% to 96% seen only once. The ten largest clones represent 0.67% of the sample. Specimen: PBMCs. These receptors were collected from a woman in her late teens or twenties in good health and CMV-seronegative.

The chain couples TRBV10-3 to TRBJ2-1; 10 bases are shared with TRBD2. Germline values: CDR1 ENHRY, CDR2 SYGVKD. CDR3 size: 16 residues. The V gene end was trimmed by 4 bases and the J gene end by 7 bases; junction bases not matched to a gene: 10. DNA for the CDR3: TGTGCCATCAGTGGTCTAGCGGGGGATCTGGGGAATGAGCAGTTCTTC. Its protein product is CAISGLAGDLGNEQFF.

This sequence joins TRBV11-2 and TRBJ2-3, with 10 bases fitting TRBD2. Germline V gene lookup returns CDR1 SGHAT and CDR2 FQNNGV. The CDR3 runs to 19 residues. V lost 3 bases and J lost 5; bases outside the gene matches: 17. The CDR3 sequence: CASSFSRILTGTSEDTQYF. CDR3 nucleotide sequence: TGTGCCAGCAGCTTCTCTAGGATACTTACCGGGACTAGCGAAGATACGCAGTATTTT.

V is TRBV5-1 and J is TRBJ2-2; 8 bases match TRBD1. The germline V gene has CDR1 SGHRS and CDR2 YFSETQ. The CDR3 contains 16 residues. Unmatched junction bases numbered 6, after V lost 4 bases and J lost 1 base. For the CDR3, the DNA is TGCGCCAGCAGCCCACCCGGGACAGGGAACACCGGGGAGCTGTTTTTT. This sequence encodes CASSPPGTGNTGELFF.

This chain joins TRBV6-1 and TRBJ2-3, with TRBD1 identical over 9 bases. The CDR3 loop spans 14 amino acids. Trimming removed 7 bases from V and 6 bases from J; junction bases left unmatched: 8. Germline CDR1 and CDR2: MNHNS and SASEGT. The CDR3 reads CASTTQGARDTQYF. The CDR3 DNA sequence: TGTGCCAGCACCACACAGGGGGCGCGGGATACGCAGTATTTT.

J is TRBJ1-2 and V is TRBV11-1; D might be TRBD1 (5 bases). The germline gives CDR1 SGHAT, CDR2 FQDESV (reference sequence). V shed 5 bases and J shed 6 bases, with 19 bases lying between them. This CDR3 region has 15 residues. The CDR3: CASSPPGGTIDGYTF. CDR3 nucleotides: TGTGCCAGCAGCCCACCGGGGGGAACAATTGATGGCTACACCTTC.

The chain employs TRBV5-1 and TRBJ1-2; 7 positions match TRBD1. CDR3 length: 14 residues. V dropped 4 bases and J dropped 5; count of bases not matched to a gene: 8. CDR1 and CDR2 (germline): SGHRS, YFSETQ. CDR3 sequence reads: CASSPGQDTYGYTF. CDR3 DNA sequence: TGCGCCAGCAGCCCCGGACAGGATACTTATGGCTACACCTTC.

V gene TRBV5-8 combines with J gene TRBJ1-5, with TRBD1 matching over 11 bases. Trimming at V came to 0 bases and at J to 7 bases, leaving 0 bases not matched to a gene. Germline V gives CDR1 SGHTS, CDR2 YDEGEE. The CDR3 sequence is 14 residues long. CDR3 nucleotides: TGTGCCAGCAGCTTGGGGGACAGGGGGCAGCCCCAGCATTTT. It encodes CASSLGDRGQPQHF.

The rearrangement joins TRBV6-1 to TRBJ1-6, with D possibly matching TRBD1 (5 bases). Germline loops: CDR1 MNHNS, CDR2 SASEGT. V shed 2 bases and J shed 6 bases, with 17 bases lying between them. This CDR3 has 17 amino acids. The CDR3 region has the DNA TGTGCCAGCAGTGAATATCCTTCAGGGCAGGTTAATTCACCCCTCCACTTT. This gives the protein CASSEYPSGQVNSPLHF.

The J gene is TRBJ2-6, the V gene TRBV27; tentative D call: TRBD1 (5 bases). This CDR3 contains 18 residues. Germline assignment: CDR1 MNHEY and CDR2 SMNVEV (reference sequence). Trimming pared 1 base from V and 2 bases from J, leaving 15 bases between. CDR3: CASSLYTGAGTGANVLTF. In DNA form, the CDR3 reads TGTGCCAGCAGTTTATACACGGGCGCAGGGACTGGGGCCAACGTCCTGACTTTC.

The rearrangement joins TRBV19 to TRBJ1-5; tentative D call: TRBD1 (6 bases). Trimming shortened V by 3 bases and J by 0 bases, and 12 bases separated the two germline ends. The CDR3 contains 16 residues. CDR1 LNHDA and CDR2 SQIVND come from the germline V gene (reference sequence). CDR3 DNA: TGTGCCAGTAGTATGGGGGCAGGCCATAGCAATCAGCCCCAGCATTTT. As protein: CASSMGAGHSNQPQHF. Together with reference TRBV19 and TRBJ1-5, the CDR3 gives the full variable domain: DGGITQSPKYLFRKEGQNVTLSCEQNLNHDAMYWYRQDPGQGLRLIYYSQIVNDFQKGDIAEGYSVSREKKESFPLTVTSAQKNPTAFYLCASSMGAGHSNQPQHFGDGTRLSIL.

The chain uses TRBV29-1 and TRBJ2-7; TRBD1 matches 7 bases. The CDR3 contains 14 residues. The germline gives CDR1 SQVTM, CDR2 ANQGSEA. The chain's CDR3 is CRLRQGTNSYEQYF. The CDR3 nucleotides read TGCAGACTCAGACAGGGTACCAACTCCTACGAGCAGTACTTC.

The chain uses TRBV4-2 and TRBJ1-5, with 9 bases lining up with TRBD1. The V and J ends lost 1 base and 2 bases, in that order; junction bases with no gene match: 3. CDR3 size: 16 residues. Germline CDR1 is LGHNA and CDR2 is YNFKEQ. CDR3 in amino acids: CASSQGDRVGNQPQHF. The CDR3 DNA is TGTGCCAGCAGCCAAGGGGACAGGGTAGGCAATCAGCCCCAGCATTTT.

The CDR3 nucleotides are TGTGCCAGCAGTGATCACATAGGCTACACCTTC. It codes for CASSDHIGYTF. The chain links TRBV2 to TRBJ1-2; D ambiguous. Looked up from germline, CDR1 is SNHLY and CDR2 is FYNNEI. Trimming took 3 bases from V and 8 from J, leaving 7 bases between them. This CDR3 contains 11 residues.

This chain joins TRBV11-3 and TRBJ2-2, with 12 positions matching TRBD2. CDR1 is SGHNT, CDR2 YENEEA, per germline. J gave up 6 bases and V 3 bases, and 8 bases lay outside the gene matches. This CDR3 contains 17 residues. CDR3 protein: CASSFLAGGPGSGELFF. The CDR3 DNA follows: TGTGCCAGCAGCTTCCTAGCGGGGGGGCCGGGATCCGGGGAGCTGTTTTTT.